The present T cell receptor beta chain was sequenced within a study of T cell responses to AZD1222 COVID-19 vaccine. Study-level results: After the peak T cell response, and only then, were repertoires sampled. Spike-specific TCR breadth and depth grew following two AZD1222 doses. Baseline seropositives among AZD1222 recipients totaled only six or seven.

The sample holds one count of this clone. The antigen is not known. Sequenced by immunoSEQ multiplex PCR; TCRdb stores in-frame clones only, minus some. Found here are about 73,000 clones, around 89% of them singletons; the top ten hold around 21%. This CDR3 is 18 amino acids long. Germline loops: CDR1 MNHEY, CDR2 SVGEGT. J was trimmed by 4 bases and V by 5 bases; bases with no gene match: 9. The specimen was peripheral blood, collected on day 0 of AZD1222 vaccination. The chain recombines TRBV6-2 or TRBV6-3 with TRBJ2-2; the match to TRBD2 covers 14 bases. The receptor's source is an adult in good health. The CDR3 region has the DNA TGTGCCAGCAGTACCTGGACTAGCGGGAGGATGACCACCGGGGAGCTGTTTTTT. This codes for CASSTWTSGRMTTGELFF.